A selection of T cell receptor beta chains follows, all from one sample in a study of cytomegalovirus exposure and HLA in healthy donors. Here immunoSEQ multiplex PCR was the method, and the copy in TCRdb shows in-frame clones only, minus some. The sample has over 30,000 clones; less than 70% are singletons. Sequencing was performed on PBMCs. These receptors all come from a man aged 50 to 59 in good health and CMV-seropositive. CDR3s include the opening cysteine and the closing phenylalanine or tryptophan. The D gene is left open where the match is weak. Size is stated for part of the rows, as once, few or many counts, or as a class when the clone is expanded.

cdr3_aa,cdr3_nt,clone_size,d_call,j_call,v_call
CASRSGHQTDTQYF,TGCGCCAGCAGATCAGGGCACCAAACAGATACGCAGTATTTT,-,-,TRBJ2-3,TRBV5-1
CASSFGLAGGYEQFF,TGTGCCAGCAGCTTCGGTCTAGCGGGAGGCTATGAGCAGTTCTTC,-,TRBD2,TRBJ2-1,TRBV7-9
CASGGGGETQYF,TGTGCCAGCGGAGGAGGCGGGGAGACCCAGTACTTC,few,-,TRBJ2-5,TRBV2
CASTAGGNRYNEQFF,TGTGCCAGCACAGCTGGGGGGAATCGCTACAATGAGCAGTTCTTC,-,-,TRBJ2-1,TRBV2
CASSQERGQGADRLFF,TGCGCCAGCAGCCAAGAAAGAGGACAGGGGGCCGATCGGCTGTTTTTT,-,TRBD1,TRBJ2-2,TRBV4-1
CASSPGGARGYTF,TGTGCCAGCAGCCCAGGTGGGGCTCGGGGCTACACCTTC,-,-,TRBJ1-2,TRBV28
CASSSSRGGQFF,TGTGCCAGCAGCTCTTCTCGGGGTGGTCAGTTCTTC,-,-,TRBJ2-1,TRBV11-2
CASSLETGHSGANVLTF,TGTGCCAGCAGCCTAGAGACAGGACACTCTGGGGCCAACGTCCTGACTTTC,-,-,TRBJ2-6,TRBV7-2
CASSPQGAGNQPQHF,TGTGCCAGCAGCCCACAGGGGGCAGGGAATCAGCCCCAGCATTTT,-,TRBD1,TRBJ1-5,TRBV6-5
CASSLEGADEKLFF,TGCGCCAGCAGCTTGGAGGGGGCGGATGAAAAACTGTTTTTT,-,TRBD1,TRBJ1-4,TRBV5-1
CASSVSTGGELPSTDTQYF,TGTGCCAGCAGCGTATCTACAGGGGGCGAACTTCCTAGCACAGATACGCAGTATTTT,-,TRBD1,TRBJ2-3,TRBV9
CVSSYHDRGQTQYF,TGTGTCAGCAGTTATCATGACAGGGGTCAGACCCAGTACTTC,-,TRBD1,TRBJ2-5,TRBV6-5
CATSRDWGTGTEAFF,TGTGCCACCAGCAGAGATTGGGGGACAGGGACTGAAGCTTTCTTT,-,TRBD1,TRBJ1-1,TRBV15
CASSPRTVDGYTF,TGTGCCAGCAGCCCCAGGACAGTGGATGGCTACACCTTC,-,-,TRBJ1-2,TRBV7-2
CASSRGLSVPDTQYF,TGTGCCAGCAGTCGGGGGTTGAGTGTCCCCGATACGCAGTATTTT,once,-,TRBJ2-3,TRBV6-1
CASSLEADTEQYF,TGTGCCAGCAGCTTAGAGGCTGACACCGAGCAGTACTTC,-,-,TRBJ2-7,TRBV7-9
CATSRDAARSYEQYF,TGTGCCACCAGCAGAGATGCGGCACGCTCCTACGAGCAGTACTTC,few,-,TRBJ2-7,TRBV15
CASSLAPGAGNTIYF,TGTGCCAGCAGCTTAGCGCCAGGGGCTGGAAACACCATATATTTT,-,-,TRBJ1-3,TRBV7-8
CASSPRLGGETQYF,TGTGCCAGCAGTCCCAGACTAGGAGGGGAGACCCAGTACTTC,few,-,TRBJ2-5,TRBV2
CASSFGGTEAFF,TGTGCCAGCAGCTTCGGGGGCACTGAAGCTTTCTTT,-,-,TRBJ1-1,TRBV11-1
CASSEKGSYGYTF,TGTGCCAGCAGTGAGAAGGGGTCCTATGGCTACACCTTC,-,-,TRBJ1-2,TRBV6-1
CASSVGRVTNEKLFF,TGTGCCAGCAGCGTAGGCAGGGTGACTAATGAAAAACTGTTTTTT,many,-,TRBJ1-4,TRBV9
CASSLRVHSYEQYF,TGCGCCAGCAGCCTGCGGGTCCACTCCTACGAGCAGTACTTC,few,-,TRBJ2-7,TRBV4-1